These T cell receptor beta chains were read from a single sample in a study of T cells in localized non-small cell lung cancer. Generated by immunoSEQ multiplex PCR, the TCRdb table keeps only in-frame clones and is missing some. The sample carries roughly 53,000 clones, approximately 80% recorded once. Sequenced material: peripheral blood mononuclear cells, taken before any cancer treatment. The receptors come from a man between 40 and 75 years old with stage III lung adenocarcinoma. The CDR3 runs from the conserved cysteine through the conserved F or W. The D gene is left open where the match is weak. Only some rows state a clone size, as once, few, many or a class for expanded clones.

TRBV30	TRBD1	-	TRBJ1-1	TGTGCCTGGTTGACAGGGTCAAACACTGAAGCTTTCTTT	CAWLTGSNTEAFF
TRBV14	TRBD1	-	TRBJ2-2	TGTGCCAGCAGGGGACAGGGTGACACCGGGGAGCTGTTTTTT	CASRGQGDTGELFF
TRBV29-1	TRBD2	-	TRBJ2-7	TGCAGCGTTGAAGGTCTAGCGGGGATCTACGAGCAGTACTTC	CSVEGLAGIYEQYF
TRBV7-3	TRBD1	-	TRBJ1-3	TGTGCCAGCAGCTTCGACCAACACGGCCCGACACCAGGGGGTATCTCTGGAAACACCATATATTTT	CASSFDQHGPTPGGISGNTIYF
TRBV19	-	-	TRBJ2-1	TGTGCCAGTAGTCGTCAGAAGCTAAGCTACAATGAGCAGTTCTTC	CASSRQKLSYNEQFF
TRBV11-2	TRBD2	-	TRBJ2-1	TGTGCCAGCAGCTCCACCTCTGGGGGGGAGGACTACAATGAGCAGTTCTTC	CASSSTSGGEDYNEQFF
TRBV29-1	-	-	TRBJ1-4	TGCAGCGTCGGACACCCGTTTGACGAAAAACTGTTTTTT	CSVGHPFDEKLFF
TRBV5-6	-	-	TRBJ2-1	TGTGCCAGCAAAGAACTTCGTTACAATGAGCAGTTCTTC	CASKELRYNEQFF
TRBV29-1	TRBD1	-	TRBJ2-7	TGCAGCGTTGAAGATCCCGAGGGGGCTAGGGACGAGCAGTACTTC	CSVEDPEGARDEQYF
TRBV7-3	-	-	TRBJ2-1	TGTGCCAGCAGCTTAATGGGGGTCGACAATGAGCAGTTCTTC	CASSLMGVDNEQFF
TRBV5-4	TRBD2	-	TRBJ2-4	TGTGCCAGCAGCTTGGGTGGGACTAGGGCTAACATTCAGTACTTC	CASSLGGTRANIQYF
TRBV5-6	TRBD1	-	TRBJ2-3	TGTGCCAGCAGCCGGGGACAGGGAGCGTATACGCAGTATTTT	CASSRGQGAYTQYF
TRBV7-3	-	-	TRBJ2-1	TGTGCCAGCAGCTCGTCCGGGAAACTGGCATACAATGAGCAGTTCTTC	CASSSSGKLAYNEQFF
TRBV10-2	-	-	TRBJ2-1	TGCGCCAGCAGTGAGAAGAGGGATGAGCAGTTCTTC	CASSEKRDEQFF
TRBV28	-	-	TRBJ2-3	TGTGCCAGCAGTCCCTCCGCGGGCCTAGATACGCAGTATTTT	CASSPSAGLDTQYF
TRBV30	-	-	TRBJ1-3	TGTGCCTGGAGTGTGGGCGCCACGGAGGGGACCATATATTTT	CAWSVGATEGTIYF
TRBV18	TRBD1	once	TRBJ1-1	TGTGCCAGCTCACCCGGGACAGGGATGAACACTGAAGCTTTCTTT	CASSPGTGMNTEAFF